These 18 T cell receptor beta chains were sequenced from one sample in a study of early T cells in non-severe SARS-CoV-2 infection. From the 5' RACE reads, TCRdb called clonotypes with MiXCR, one entry per CDR3 protein. Altogether about 48,000 distinct CDR3 sequences are present, around 6% being singletons, with the ten largest covering approximately 4.1%. Sequencing was done on a sample of whole blood. Source of these receptors: an adult who was a healthcare worker with PCR-confirmed SARS-CoV-2 infection or an uninfected control (not recorded which).

In its sample, this clonotype was seen many times. V and J are TRBV5-1 and TRBJ2-3, with no clear D. Trimming stripped 5 bases from V and 2 bases from J, with 15 bases between. The CDR3 length is 15 residues. The V gene's germline CDR1 is SGHRS and CDR2 YFSETQ. CDR3 bases: TGCGCCAGCAGAGGTCCTGGCGGCAACACAGATACGCAGTATTTT. It codes for CASRGPGGNTDTQYF.

This clonotype was seen a few times. The chain recombines TRBV7-6 with TRBJ2-7; 9 nucleotides agree with TRBD1. Germline CDR1 SGHVS, CDR2 FNYEAQ. The length of the CDR3 is 15 residues. The V and J ends lost 5 bases and 3 bases, in that order; junction bases with no gene match: 8. CDR3 bases: TGTGCCAGCAGCCTCCGACAGGGGGTAAACTACGAGCAGTACTTC. Protein sequence: CASSLRQGVNYEQYF.

This clonotype has ten or more counts. An end of the junction does not agree with germline; a read error may underlie this. The gene calls are TRBV19 and TRBJ2-4; 9 positions agree with TRBD2. Germline CDR1 is LNHDA and CDR2 is SQIVND (reference sequence). CDR3 size: 17 residues. The CDR3 region is CASSIPRIAGAQNIQYF. DNA for the CDR3: TGTGCCAGTAGTATCCCCCGGATAGCGGGAGCCCAAAACATTCAGTACTTC.

This clonotype was seen many times. The chain has TRBV7-9 and TRBJ2-7; 8 nucleotides line up with TRBD1. The CDR3 is 16 amino acids. V shed 5 bases, J shed 8 bases, and the junction held 17 bases outside the gene matches. Germline CDR1 and CDR2: SEHNR and FQNEAQ (reference sequence). This CDR3 is CASSPRGTGQGPQQYF. The CDR3 DNA reads TGTGCCAGCAGCCCAAGAGGCACTGGACAGGGTCCTCAGCAGTACTTC. Combining the CDR3 with reference TRBV7-9 and TRBJ2-7 gives the whole variable domain DTGVSQNPRHKITKRGQNVTFRCDPISEHNRLYWYRQTLGQGPEFLTYFQNEAQLEKSRLLSDRFSAERPKGSFSTLEIQRTEQGDSAMYLCASSPRGTGQGPQQYFGPGTRLTVT.

The J gene is TRBJ2-2, the V gene TRBV7-9; D is uncertain. V lost 2 bases to trimming and J lost 2 bases, with 12 bases between them. The germline gives CDR1 SEHNR, CDR2 FQNEAQ (reference sequence). The CDR3 has 16 amino acids. CDR3 in DNA: TGTGCCAGCAGCTTAAGTCTGGGTTACAACACCGGGGAGCTGTTTTTT. Its translation is CASSLSLGYNTGELFF.

This clonotype was recorded at least ten times. The J gene is TRBJ2-5, the V gene TRBV20-1, with D hard to call. This CDR3 is 12 amino acids long. CDR1 DFQATT and CDR2 SNEGSKA come from the germline V gene (reference sequence). The V gene lost 0 bases and the J gene lost 5 bases, with 7 bases spanning the gap. CDR3 amino acids: CSARDNLETQYF. CDR3 sequence (DNA): TGCAGTGCTAGAGATAATCTGGAGACCCAGTACTTC.

This clonotype was detected many times. The gene calls are TRBV20-1 and TRBJ1-2; 11 bases line up with TRBD1. Germline V gives CDR1 DFQATT, CDR2 SNEGSKA (reference sequence). V lost 5 bases, J lost 5 bases, and 4 bases stayed unmatched. This CDR3 comprises 13 residues. The CDR3 DNA is TGCAGTGCTCGGGGACAGGGGGATTATGGCTACACCTTC. As protein: CSARGQGDYGYTF.

This rearrangement joins TRBV4-1 to TRBJ2-1; D is uncertain. Looked up from germline, CDR1 is MGHRA and CDR2 is YSYEKL. This CDR3 region has 18 residues. Trimming cost V 1 base and J 0 bases, with 16 bases left between them. The CDR3 nucleotides are TGCGCCAGCAGCCAAGTAGATATGGGTCTAGTCTCCTACAATGAGCAGTTCTTC. It translates to CASSQVDMGLVSYNEQFF.

This clonotype was seen many times. The chain joins TRBV10-1 to TRBJ1-1; D is uncertain. V lost 2 bases and J lost 1, with 5 bases in between. Germline assignment: CDR1 WNHNN and CDR2 SYGVQD (reference sequence). There are 13 residues in the CDR3. For the CDR3, the DNA is TGCGCCAGCAGTGAGATCGGGAACACTGAAGCTTTCTTT. Its protein product is CASSEIGNTEAFF.

This clonotype has at least ten counts. The V call is TRBV7-2, the J call TRBJ2-1; 9 positions match TRBD1. The CDR3 consists of 13 residues. The V gene's germline CDR1 is SGHTA and CDR2 FQGNSA. V lost 0 bases to trimming and J lost 14 bases; unmatched junction nucleotides: 5. The CDR3: CASSLALQGAEFF. Here the CDR3 DNA reads TGTGCCAGCAGCTTAGCTCTACAGGGGGCAGAGTTCTTC.

This clonotype was recorded at least ten times. V gene TRBV7-2 combines with J gene TRBJ2-3; maybe TRBD2 (5 bases). Trimming shortened V by 1 base and J by 8 bases, and 28 bases separated the two germline ends. The CDR3 has 19 residues. Germline-derived CDR1 and CDR2 are SGHTA and FQGNSA. Here the CDR3 reads CASSLGSSYITQRGSTQYF. The CDR3 DNA is TGTGCCAGCAGCTTAGGGTCATCTTACATCACGCAACGGGGAAGTACGCAGTATTTT.

This clonotype was counted at least ten times. The gene calls are TRBV5-4 and TRBJ2-4; 8 bases agree with TRBD1. Germline V CDR1 and CDR2: SGHNT, YYREEE (reference sequence). Germline trimming cut 4 bases from V and 3 bases from J; bases unmatched to any gene: 6. The CDR3 extends over 15 amino acids. The CDR3 sequence: CASSAGQDGKNIQYF. DNA for the CDR3: TGTGCCAGCAGCGCGGGACAGGATGGCAAAAACATTCAGTACTTC.

This clonotype was observed many times. This chain joins TRBV7-8 and TRBJ2-7; 9 bases are a match to TRBD1. This CDR3 has 15 residues. V was pared by 4 bases and J by 8 bases, with 12 bases of the junction left unmatched. Germline CDR1 reads SGHVS; CDR2 reads FQNEAQ. CDR3: CASSSSGTGPPQQYF. The CDR3, as DNA: TGTGCCAGCAGCTCCTCCGGGACAGGGCCCCCCCAGCAGTACTTC.

The chain carries TRBV27 and TRBJ1-2, with 8 positions matching TRBD1. Germline values: CDR1 MNHEY, CDR2 SMNVEV (reference sequence). J gave up 8 bases and V 4 bases, and 9 bases lay outside the gene matches. This CDR3 has 14 amino acids. The CDR3 spells CASSSYGQGQGYTF. CDR3 sequence (DNA): TGTGCCAGCAGTTCCTACGGACAGGGTCAGGGCTACACCTTC.

There are many counts of this clonotype. The CDR3 nucleotides read TGCGCCAGCAGGCCACAGACAGGGAACACCGGGGAGCTGTTTTTT. As protein: CASRPQTGNTGELFF. V gene TRBV5-1 combines with J gene TRBJ2-2, with a tentative D call TRBD1 (6 bases). The CDR3 sequence is 15 residues long. Germline CDR1 SGHRS, CDR2 YFSETQ. Deletions cut 5 bases from V and 1 base from J, with 12 bases between.

This clonotype was detected a few times. This chain links TRBV2 with TRBJ1-1; 11 nucleotides match TRBD1. Germline lookup yields CDR1 SNHLY and CDR2 FYNNEI. Trimming removed 6 bases from V and 4 bases from J; junction bases left unmatched: 1. The CDR3 contains 13 residues. The CDR3: CASSGQGATEAFF. The CDR3 region has the DNA TGTGCCAGCAGCGGACAGGGGGCCACTGAAGCTTTCTTT.

At least ten counts were recorded for this clonotype. The V gene is TRBV3-2, the J gene TRBJ2-7. TRBV3-2 is given as a pseudogene. This CDR3 contains 14 residues. The CDR3 bases are TGTGCCAGCAGCCAAGATATCGGGCCCTACGAGCAGTACTTC. Translation: CASSQDIGPYEQYF.

This clonotype was seen at least ten times. The rearrangement links TRBV24-1 to TRBJ1-2; D unresolved. This CDR3 region has 11 residues. CDR1 KGHDR and CDR2 SFDVKD come from the germline V gene. Trimming cost V 3 bases and J 4 bases, with 2 bases left between them. This chain's CDR3 is CATSDTYGYTF. In DNA form, the CDR3 reads TGTGCCACCAGTGATACCTATGGCTACACCTTC.